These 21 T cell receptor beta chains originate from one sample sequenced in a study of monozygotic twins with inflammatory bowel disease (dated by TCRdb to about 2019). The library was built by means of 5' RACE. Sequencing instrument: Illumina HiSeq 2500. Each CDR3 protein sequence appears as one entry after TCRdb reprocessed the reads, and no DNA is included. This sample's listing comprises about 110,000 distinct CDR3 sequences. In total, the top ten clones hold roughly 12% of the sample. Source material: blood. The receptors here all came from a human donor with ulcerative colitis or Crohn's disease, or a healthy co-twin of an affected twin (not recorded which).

CDR3 region: CASSQEGVAGGADTQYF. This rearrangement joins TRBV4-3 to TRBJ2-3; lacking DNA, the TRBD2 call made by TCRdb goes unchecked. CDR3 size: 17 residues. Germline CDR1 LGHNA, CDR2 YSLEER.

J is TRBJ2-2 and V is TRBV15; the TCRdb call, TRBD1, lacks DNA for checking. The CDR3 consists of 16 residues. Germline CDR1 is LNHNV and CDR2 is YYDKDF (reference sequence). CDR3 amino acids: CATSRLPGPNPGELFF. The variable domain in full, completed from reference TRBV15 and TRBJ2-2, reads DAMVIQNPRYQVTQFGKPVTLSCSQTLNHNVMYWYQQKSSQAPKLLFHYYDKDFNNEADTPDNFQSRRPNTSFCFLDIRSPGLGDTAMYLCATSRLPGPNPGELFFGEGSRLTVL.

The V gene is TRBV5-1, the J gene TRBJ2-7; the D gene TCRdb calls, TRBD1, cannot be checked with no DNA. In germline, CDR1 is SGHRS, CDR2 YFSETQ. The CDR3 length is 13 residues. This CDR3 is CASSGTASYEQYF.

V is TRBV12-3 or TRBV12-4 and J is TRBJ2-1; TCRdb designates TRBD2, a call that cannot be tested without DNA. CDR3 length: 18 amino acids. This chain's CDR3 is CASSLMPRELLSYNEQFF.

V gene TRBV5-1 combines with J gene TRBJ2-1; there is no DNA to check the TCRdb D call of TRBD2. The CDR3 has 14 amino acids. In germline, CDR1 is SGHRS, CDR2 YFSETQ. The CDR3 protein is CASWLSGTYNEQFF.

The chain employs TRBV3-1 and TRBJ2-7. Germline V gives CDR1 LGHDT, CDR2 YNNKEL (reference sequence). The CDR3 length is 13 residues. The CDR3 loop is CASSPGGLYEQYF.

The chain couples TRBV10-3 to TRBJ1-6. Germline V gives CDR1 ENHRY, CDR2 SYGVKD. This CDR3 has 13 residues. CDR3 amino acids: CAISDTGGSPLHF.

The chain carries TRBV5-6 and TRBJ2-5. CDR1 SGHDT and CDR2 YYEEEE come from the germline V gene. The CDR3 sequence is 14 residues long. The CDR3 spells CASSLVSAQETQYF.

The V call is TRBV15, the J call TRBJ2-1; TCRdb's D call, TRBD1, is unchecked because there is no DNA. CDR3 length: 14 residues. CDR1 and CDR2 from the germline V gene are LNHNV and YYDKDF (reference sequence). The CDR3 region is CATSRDSGDNEQFF.

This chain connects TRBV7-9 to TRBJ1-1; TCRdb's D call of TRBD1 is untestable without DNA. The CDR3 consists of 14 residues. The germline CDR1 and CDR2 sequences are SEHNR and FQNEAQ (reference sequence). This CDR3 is CASSFGIGNTEAFF.

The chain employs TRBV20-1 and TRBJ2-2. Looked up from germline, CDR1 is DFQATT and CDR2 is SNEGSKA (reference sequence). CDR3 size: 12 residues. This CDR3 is CSATVMGGELFF.

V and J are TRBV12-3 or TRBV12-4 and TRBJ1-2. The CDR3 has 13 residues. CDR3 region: CASSLGRADGYTF.

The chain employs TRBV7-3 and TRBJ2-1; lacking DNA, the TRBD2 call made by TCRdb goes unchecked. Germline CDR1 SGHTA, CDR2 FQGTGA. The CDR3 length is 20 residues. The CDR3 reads CASSWKGLAGGSLSYNEQFF.

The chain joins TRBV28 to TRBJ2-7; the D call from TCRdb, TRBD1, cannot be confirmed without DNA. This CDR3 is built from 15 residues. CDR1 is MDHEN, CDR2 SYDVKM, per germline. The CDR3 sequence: CASSLLGTGTYEQYF. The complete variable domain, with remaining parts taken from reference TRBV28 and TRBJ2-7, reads DVKVTQSSRYLVKRTGEKVFLECVQDMDHENMFWYRQDPGLGLRLIYFSYDVKMKEKGDIPEGYSVSREKKERFSLILESASTNQTSMYLCASSLLGTGTYEQYFGPGTRLTVT.

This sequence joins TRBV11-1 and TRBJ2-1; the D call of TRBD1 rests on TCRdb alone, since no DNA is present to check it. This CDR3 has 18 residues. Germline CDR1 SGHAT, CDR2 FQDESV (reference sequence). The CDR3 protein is CASSPQRLHRGVYNEQFF. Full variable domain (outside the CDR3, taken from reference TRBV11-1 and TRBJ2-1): EAEVAQSPRYKITEKSQAVAFWCDPISGHATLYWYRQILGQGPELLVQFQDESVVDDSQLPKDRFSAERLKGVDSTLKIQPAELGDSAMYLCASSPQRLHRGVYNEQFFGPGTRLTVL.

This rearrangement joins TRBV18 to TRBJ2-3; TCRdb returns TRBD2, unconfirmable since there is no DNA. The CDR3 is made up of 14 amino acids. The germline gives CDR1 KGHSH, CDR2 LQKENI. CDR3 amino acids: CASSSGDGTDTQYF.

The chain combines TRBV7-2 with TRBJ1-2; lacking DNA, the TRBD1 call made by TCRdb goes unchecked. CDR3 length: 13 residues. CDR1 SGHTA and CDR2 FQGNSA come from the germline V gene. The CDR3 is CASSPDGTYGYTF.

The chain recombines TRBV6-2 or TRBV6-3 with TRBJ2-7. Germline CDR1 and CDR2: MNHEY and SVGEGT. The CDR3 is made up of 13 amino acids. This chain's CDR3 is CASRPGGSYEQYF.

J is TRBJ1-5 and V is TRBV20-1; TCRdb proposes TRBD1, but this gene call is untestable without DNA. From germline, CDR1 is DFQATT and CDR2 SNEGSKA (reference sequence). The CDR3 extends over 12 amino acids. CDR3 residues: CSARRGDQPQHF.

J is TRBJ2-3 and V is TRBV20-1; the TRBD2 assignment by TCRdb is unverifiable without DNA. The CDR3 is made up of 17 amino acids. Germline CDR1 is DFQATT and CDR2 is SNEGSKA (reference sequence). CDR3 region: CSATLAGGPVVSDTQYF.

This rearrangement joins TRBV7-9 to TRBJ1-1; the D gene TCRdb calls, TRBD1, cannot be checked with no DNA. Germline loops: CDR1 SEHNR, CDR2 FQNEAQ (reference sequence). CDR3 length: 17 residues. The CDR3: CASSLELGRDVNTEAFF. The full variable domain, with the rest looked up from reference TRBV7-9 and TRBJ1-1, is DTGVSQNPRHKITKRGQNVTFRCDPISEHNRLYWYRQTLGQGPEFLTYFQNEAQLEKSRLLSDRFSAERPKGSFSTLEIQRTEQGDSAMYLCASSLELGRDVNTEAFFGQGTRLTVV.